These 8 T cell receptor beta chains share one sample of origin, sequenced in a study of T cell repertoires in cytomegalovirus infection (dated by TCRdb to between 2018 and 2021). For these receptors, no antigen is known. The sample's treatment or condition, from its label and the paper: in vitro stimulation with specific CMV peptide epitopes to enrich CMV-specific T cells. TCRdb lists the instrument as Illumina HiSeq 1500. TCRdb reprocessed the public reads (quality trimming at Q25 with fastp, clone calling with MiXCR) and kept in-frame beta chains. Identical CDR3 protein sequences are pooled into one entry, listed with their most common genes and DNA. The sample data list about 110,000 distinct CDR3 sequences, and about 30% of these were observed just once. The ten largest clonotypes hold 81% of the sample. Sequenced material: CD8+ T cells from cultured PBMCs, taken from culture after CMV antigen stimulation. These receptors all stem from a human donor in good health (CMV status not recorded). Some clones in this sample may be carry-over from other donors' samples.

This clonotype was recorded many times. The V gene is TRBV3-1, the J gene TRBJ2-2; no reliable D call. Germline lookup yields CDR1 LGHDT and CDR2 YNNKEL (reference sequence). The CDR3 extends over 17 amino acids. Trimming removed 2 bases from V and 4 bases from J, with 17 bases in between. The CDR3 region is CASSQFNQDQFTGELFF. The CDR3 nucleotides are TGTGCCAGCAGCCAATTCAACCAGGACCAATTCACCGGGGAGCTGTTTTTT.

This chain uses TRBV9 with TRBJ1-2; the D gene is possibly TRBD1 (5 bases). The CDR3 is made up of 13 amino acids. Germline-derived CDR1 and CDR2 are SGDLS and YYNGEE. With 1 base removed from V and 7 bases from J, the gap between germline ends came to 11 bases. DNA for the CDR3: TGTGCCAGCAGCGTAACTCAGGGTTTTGGCTACACCTTC. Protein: CASSVTQGFGYTF.

The CDR3 region has the DNA TGTGCCAGCGTCGGCCCCACAGGGGAGGTAGCCTATGGCTACACCTTC. Protein sequence: CASVGPTGEVAYGYTF. The rearrangement uses TRBV5-5 and TRBJ1-2, with TRBD1 matching over 7 bases. CDR1 is SGHKS, CDR2 YYEKEE, per germline (reference sequence). V lost 7 bases to trimming and J lost 4 bases; unmatched junction nucleotides: 16. The CDR3 is 16 amino acids. Combining the CDR3 with reference TRBV5-5 and TRBJ1-2 gives the whole variable domain DAGVTQSPTHLIKTRGQQVTLRCSPISGHKSVSWYQQVLGQGPQFIFQYYEKEERGRGNFPDRFSARQFPNYSSELNVNALLLGDSALYLCASVGPTGEVAYGYTFGSGTRLTVV.

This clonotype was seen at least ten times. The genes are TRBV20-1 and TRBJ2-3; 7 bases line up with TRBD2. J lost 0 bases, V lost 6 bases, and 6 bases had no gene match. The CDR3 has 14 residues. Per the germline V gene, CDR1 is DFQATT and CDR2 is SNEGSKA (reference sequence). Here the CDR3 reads CSAGGETSTDTQYF. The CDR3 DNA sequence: TGCAGTGCGGGGGGGGAGACTAGCACAGATACGCAGTATTTT.

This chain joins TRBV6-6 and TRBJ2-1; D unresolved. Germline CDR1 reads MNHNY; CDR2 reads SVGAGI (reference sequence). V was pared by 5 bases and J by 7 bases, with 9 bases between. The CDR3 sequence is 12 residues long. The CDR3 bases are TGTGCCAGCAGTACATTCGGGAATGAGCAGTTCTTC. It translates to CASSTFGNEQFF.

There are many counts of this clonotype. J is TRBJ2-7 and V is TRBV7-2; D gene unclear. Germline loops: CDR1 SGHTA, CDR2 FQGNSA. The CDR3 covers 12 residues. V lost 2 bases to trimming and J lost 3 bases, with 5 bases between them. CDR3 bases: TGTGCCAGCAGCTTATCCGGCTACGAGCAGTACTTC. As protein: CASSLSGYEQYF.

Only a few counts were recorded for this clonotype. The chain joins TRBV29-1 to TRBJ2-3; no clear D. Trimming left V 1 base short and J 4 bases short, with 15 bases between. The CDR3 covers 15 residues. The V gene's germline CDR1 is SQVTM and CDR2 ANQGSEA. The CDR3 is CSVEGAVAWADTQYF. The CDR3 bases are TGCAGCGTTGAAGGGGCGGTAGCTTGGGCAGATACGCAGTATTTT.

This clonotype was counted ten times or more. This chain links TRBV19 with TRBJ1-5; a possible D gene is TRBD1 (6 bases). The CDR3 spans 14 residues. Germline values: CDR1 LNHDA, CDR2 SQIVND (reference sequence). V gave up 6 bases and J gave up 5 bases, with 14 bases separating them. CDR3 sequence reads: CASRSGGAHQPQHF. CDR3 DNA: TGTGCCAGTAGGTCGGGGGGGGCACATCAGCCCCAGCATTTT.